One and the same sample provided the 30 T cell receptor beta chains below, sequenced in a study of neoadjuvant anti-PD-1 for oral cavity cancer. The table came from immunoSEQ multiplex PCR; TCRdb's copy has only in-frame clones and leaves some out. The profile shows roughly 67,000 clones, around 88% of them singletons. Sample: PBMCs, taken before nivolumab (anti-PD-1) treatment. These TCRs come from a person between 40 and 80 years old with oral cavity squamous cell carcinoma.

This chain links TRBV9 with TRBJ1-4; D may be TRBD1 (6 bases). Germline CDR1 is SGDLS and CDR2 is YYNGEE. This CDR3 has 14 amino acids. V gave up 0 bases and J gave up 5 bases, with 8 bases separating them. The CDR3 coding sequence is TGTGCCAGCAGCGTAGGGCAGGGGAATGAAAAACTGTTTTTT. Amino acids: CASSVGQGNEKLFF.

The chain is built from TRBV30 and TRBJ1-4, with 9 bases aligning to TRBD1. The CDR3 runs to 15 residues. The V gene end was trimmed by 3 bases and the J gene end by 7 bases; junction bases not matched to a gene: 9. Germline V gene sequence: CDR1 GTSNPN, CDR2 SVGIG (reference sequence). The CDR3 loop is CAWSPGTGLSEKLFF. The CDR3 nucleotides read TGTGCCTGGAGCCCCGGGACAGGGTTAAGTGAAAAACTGTTTTTT.

The sample holds a few counts of this clone. The chain is built from TRBV27 and TRBJ1-2; no definite D call. The CDR3 runs to 14 residues. V was pared by 5 bases and J by 2 bases, with 12 bases between. Germline assignment: CDR1 MNHEY and CDR2 SMNVEV (reference sequence). Here the CDR3 reads CASSSLWGNYGYTF. CDR3 nucleotides: TGTGCCAGCAGTAGCCTTTGGGGAAACTATGGCTACACCTTC.

The V and J genes are TRBV5-1 and TRBJ1-4; weak D call: TRBD1 (5 bases). The germline V gene has CDR1 SGHRS and CDR2 YFSETQ. The CDR3 is 14 residues long. With 3 bases removed from V and 3 bases from J, the gap between germline ends came to 9 bases. In DNA, the CDR3 is TGCGCCAGCAGCTCGGGGGAGGCTAATGAAAAACTGTTTTTT. Translation: CASSSGEANEKLFF. Filled out from reference TRBV5-1 and TRBJ1-4, the complete variable domain reads KAGVTQTPRYLIKTRGQQVTLSCSPISGHRSVSWYQQTPGQGLQFLFEYFSETQRNKGNFPGRFSGRQFSNSRSEMNVSTLELGDSALYLCASSSGEANEKLFFGSGTQLSVL.

This clone is a singleton in its sample. The chain combines TRBV5-1 with TRBJ2-5; 11 positions agree with TRBD1. Trimming at V came to 4 bases and at J to 5 bases, leaving 7 bases not matched to a gene. This CDR3 is 15 amino acids long. From germline, CDR1 is SGHRS and CDR2 YFSETQ. This chain's CDR3 is CASSLGQGAAETQYF. Here the CDR3 DNA reads TGCGCCAGCAGCCTAGGACAGGGGGCAGCGGAGACCCAGTACTTC.

V is TRBV6-6 and J is TRBJ2-7; D is uncertain. V shed 8 bases and J shed 3 bases, with 14 bases lying between them. Germline values: CDR1 MNHNY, CDR2 SVGAGI (reference sequence). The CDR3 loop spans 13 amino acids. The CDR3, as DNA: TGTGCCAGCCTCTCGCAGGAAGGCTACGAGCAGTACTTC. Amino acid sequence: CASLSQEGYEQYF.

The chain employs TRBV7-3 and TRBJ1-5, with D possibly being TRBD1 (5 bases). Germline lookup yields CDR1 SGHTA and CDR2 FQGTGA. The CDR3 spans 18 residues. Trimming took off 7 bases at V and 6 bases at J, with 28 bases between the two ends. CDR3 region: CASTPRQGRRGNPQPQHF. CDR3 coding DNA: TGTGCCAGCACCCCCCGGCAGGGTAGGAGAGGCAATCCTCAGCCCCAGCATTTT.

The chain employs TRBV6-1 and TRBJ1-1; 7 bases are shared with TRBD1. Germline CDR1 and CDR2: MNHNS and SASEGT. The CDR3 runs 15 residues. V was clipped by 7 bases and J by 1 base; unmatched bases: 9. The DNA of the CDR3 is TGTGCCAGCATCGAGGGGGCAGGGGCGAACACTGAAGCTTTCTTT. As protein: CASIEGAGANTEAFF.

This rearrangement joins TRBV27 to TRBJ1-5, with TRBD1 identical over 7 bases. The length of the CDR3 is 18 residues. With 8 bases clipped from V and 0 bases from J, the junction kept 16 bases outside the gene matches. The germline V gene has CDR1 MNHEY and CDR2 SMNVEV (reference sequence). CDR3 DNA: TGTGCCAGCGGAGGAGCAAGGGACAGCATATATAGCAATCAGCCCCAGCATTTT. Translation: CASGGARDSIYSNQPQHF.

This clone was detected a few times. V usage is TRBV6-5 and J usage is TRBJ1-2, with TRBD1 matching 8 bases. The CDR3 loop spans 14 amino acids. CDR1 and CDR2 (germline): MNHEY, SVGAGI. Trimming at V came to 2 bases and at J to 8 bases, leaving 7 bases not matched to a gene. For the CDR3, the DNA is TGTGCCAGCAGTTACCAAGGACAGGGAAGAGGCTACACCTTC. Translating it yields CASSYQGQGRGYTF.

The chain employs TRBV7-6 and TRBJ2-2; TRBD2 matches at 13 bases. Germline V gene lookup returns CDR1 SGHVS and CDR2 FNYEAQ. This CDR3 comprises 17 residues. The V and J ends lost 5 bases and 6 bases, in that order; junction bases with no gene match: 9. As DNA, the CDR3 is TGTGCCAGCAGCCTATGGACTAGCGGGAGAGGGGCCGGGGAGCTGTTTTTT. Its protein is CASSLWTSGRGAGELFF.

The rearrangement links TRBV14 to TRBJ2-1, with TRBD2 matching 11 bases. CDR3 length equals 16 residues. Germline V gene sequence: CDR1 SGHDN, CDR2 FVKESK. J lost 4 bases, V lost 7 bases, and 9 bases had no gene match. The CDR3 DNA reads TGTGCCAGCACCCCGACTAGCGGGATGAGTTACAATGAGCAGTTCTTC. Translating it yields CASTPTSGMSYNEQFF.

The chain combines TRBV30 with TRBJ1-3; D remains ambiguous. CDR3 length: 12 residues. Germline loops: CDR1 GTSNPN, CDR2 SVGIG (reference sequence). V lost 4 bases and J 4 bases, leaving 8 bases between the germline ends. The DNA for the CDR3 is TGTGCCTGGACAGGTAGCGGAAACACCATATATTTT. Translated, it gives CAWTGSGNTIYF.

The chain uses TRBV30 and TRBJ2-4, with 9 bases lining up with TRBD1. V was pared by 3 bases and J by 6 bases, with 6 bases of the junction left unmatched. The germline CDR1 and CDR2 sequences are GTSNPN and SVGIG (reference sequence). The CDR3 totals 14 residues. The DNA for the CDR3 is TGTGCCTGGAGCGACGACAGGGGGGCAAACATTCAGTACTTC. Translated, it gives CAWSDDRGANIQYF. Full variable domain (remainder filled in from reference TRBV30 and TRBJ2-4): SQTIHQWPATLVQPVGSPLSLECTVEGTSNPNLYWYRQAAGRGLQLLFYSVGIGQISSEVPQNLSASRPQDRQFILSSKKLLLSDSGFYLCAWSDDRGANIQYFGAGTRLSVL.

The gene calls are TRBV7-8 and TRBJ1-5; tentative D call: TRBD1 (5 bases). Trimming removed 3 bases from V and 5 bases from J, with 17 bases in between. CDR1 and CDR2 from the germline V gene are SGHVS and FQNEAQ. The CDR3 length is 16 residues. The CDR3 sequence: CASSFRAGGGDQPQHF. The CDR3 region has the DNA TGTGCCAGCAGCTTTCGCGCCGGGGGAGGGGATCAGCCCCAGCATTTT.

A word on this clone: Because the CDR3's place on the DNA is in doubt, the DNA is left out and the CDR3 is given as listed by TCRdb. The chain links TRBV12-2 to TRBJ2-4; TRBD1, the table's D call, lacks a check against the DNA. TRBV12-2 is labeled a pseudogene. The CDR3 is 15 amino acids in total, end residues counted. CDR3: CAHRVGRGAKNIQYF.

This clone was counted once. V gene TRBV7-9 combines with J gene TRBJ1-2, with 8 nucleotides matching TRBD1. V shed 1 base and J 7 bases; nucleotides not matched to a gene: 5. CDR1 and CDR2 from the germline V gene are SEHNR and FQNEAQ (reference sequence). The CDR3 totals 14 residues. The CDR3: CASSLGRDRSGYTF. CDR3 DNA: TGTGCCAGCAGCTTAGGCCGGGACAGGTCTGGCTACACCTTC.

This clone was seen more than once but under ten times. The V and J genes are TRBV18 and TRBJ2-1; TRBD2 might be the D (6 bases). Looked up from germline, CDR1 is KGHSH and CDR2 is LQKENI. The CDR3 loop spans 14 amino acids. V lost 0 bases and J 7 bases, leaving 10 bases between the germline ends. The CDR3 coding sequence is TGTGCCAGCTCACCACCGACTGGGGGGAATGAGCAGTTCTTC. Translation gives CASSPPTGGNEQFF.

This clone showed up just once. The chain couples TRBV10-3 to TRBJ1-2; the match to TRBD1 covers 7 bases. The junction had 13 bases not matched to a gene; V was cut back by 5 bases and J by 7 bases. Germline CDR1 ENHRY, CDR2 SYGVKD. The CDR3 loop spans 15 amino acids. The CDR3 spells CAISFGTQGSGGYTF. The DNA for the CDR3 is TGTGCCATCAGTTTCGGTACACAGGGGTCTGGTGGCTACACCTTC.

The rearrangement links TRBV4-1 to TRBJ2-1, with a weak D call TRBD2 (6 bases). V was shortened by 3 bases and J by 2 bases, with 23 bases between the two germline ends. Germline CDR1 reads MGHRA; CDR2 reads YSYEKL. This CDR3 has 19 amino acids. The CDR3 DNA follows: TGCGCCAGCAGCCACCATGGGTGGACCCGGGAGACGACCTACAATGAGCAGTTCTTC. Its protein product is CASSHHGWTRETTYNEQFF.

The V and J genes are TRBV6-5 and TRBJ2-7, with unresolved D. This CDR3 contains 14 residues. Germline V gives CDR1 MNHEY, CDR2 SVGAGI. The germline V and J ends were trimmed by 8 bases and 0 bases, with 14 bases remaining between them. CDR3: CASRFRPNSYEQYF. Here the CDR3 DNA reads TGTGCCAGCCGTTTCAGACCAAACTCCTACGAGCAGTACTTC.

This clone was counted only a few times. The CDR3 nucleotides read TGTGCCAGCAGCTTAGATGCAGCCCCCCGATACAATGAGCAGTTCTTC. It is translated as CASSLDAAPRYNEQFF. This rearrangement joins TRBV7-2 to TRBJ2-1; D is uncertain. This CDR3 comprises 16 residues. CDR1 and CDR2 from the germline V gene are SGHTA and FQGNSA. V was pared by 1 base and J by 4 bases, with 14 bases between.

V usage is TRBV27 and J usage is TRBJ2-1; no definite D call. The CDR3 is made up of 14 amino acids. Germline-derived CDR1 and CDR2 are MNHEY and SMNVEV (reference sequence). Between the trimmed V and J ends, which lost 5 bases and 4 bases, there was a span of 12 bases. The CDR3 is CASSPRLGYNEQFF. CDR3 DNA sequence: TGTGCCAGCAGTCCGCGCCTAGGGTACAATGAGCAGTTCTTC.

The V gene is TRBV5-5, the J gene TRBJ2-6; no reliable D call. The CDR3 is 17 residues long. Germline CDR1 and CDR2: SGHKS and YYEKEE (reference sequence). V lost 7 bases to trimming and J lost 0 bases, with 17 bases between them. The CDR3 bases are TGTGCCAGCCCCGGAACGCTCCTGAGCTCTGGGGCCAACGTCCTGACTTTC. It is translated as CASPGTLLSSGANVLTF.

V usage is TRBV7-9 and J usage is TRBJ1-4; 9 bases map to TRBD1. V gave up 6 bases and J gave up 3 bases; unmatched junction bases: 2. The CDR3 sequence is 14 residues long. Germline V gives CDR1 SEHNR, CDR2 FQNEAQ (reference sequence). The CDR3 region has the DNA TGTGCCAGCAGACGACAGGGGGCTAATGAAAAACTGTTTTTT. Protein sequence: CASRRQGANEKLFF.

V and J are TRBV30 and TRBJ2-7; D unclear. Trimming took off 5 bases at V and 3 bases at J, with 11 bases between the two ends. CDR3 size: 12 residues. In germline, CDR1 is GTSNPN, CDR2 SVGIG (reference sequence). CDR3 sequence (DNA): TGTGCCTGGTCCGCACTGAGCTACGAGCAGTACTTC. It codes for CAWSALSYEQYF.

This clone was seen a single time. The chain links TRBV4-2 to TRBJ2-5, with 10 bases fitting TRBD2. The CDR3 has 15 amino acids. Germline loops: CDR1 LGHNA, CDR2 YNFKEQ. The trim removed 5 bases at V and 6 bases at J, leaving 9 bases unmatched. The CDR3 bases are TGTGCCAGCAGCGGACAGCGGGGGGGCGGGCAGACCCAGTACTTC. Translation: CASSGQRGGGQTQYF.

CDR3 coding DNA: TGTGCAAGTCGCTTGCGGGGCGGGAGCACATATAATGAGCAGTTCTTC. Translated, it gives CASRLRGGSTYNEQFF. The V gene is TRBV12-2, the J gene TRBJ2-1; the table's D gene call, TRBD2, was not cross checked with the DNA. TRBV12-2 is flagged as a pseudogene. The CDR3 is made up of 16 amino acids.

This clone was recorded once. The gene calls are TRBV6-5 and TRBJ1-1; D gene ambiguous. In germline, CDR1 is MNHEY, CDR2 SVGAGI. The CDR3 sequence is 14 residues long. V was clipped by 4 bases and J by 2 bases, with 11 bases between them. The chain's CDR3 is CASSSAELNTEAFF. CDR3 coding DNA: TGTGCCAGCAGTTCGGCGGAACTCAACACTGAAGCTTTCTTT.

This chain connects TRBV5-1 to TRBJ2-1; D ambiguous. CDR3 length equals 13 residues. Per germline, CDR1 SGHRS and CDR2 YFSETQ. The V gene lost 4 bases and the J gene lost 7 bases, with 12 bases spanning the gap. CDR3 residues: CASSPFPSNEQFF. Here the CDR3 DNA reads TGCGCCAGCAGCCCCTTCCCCTCAAATGAGCAGTTCTTC.